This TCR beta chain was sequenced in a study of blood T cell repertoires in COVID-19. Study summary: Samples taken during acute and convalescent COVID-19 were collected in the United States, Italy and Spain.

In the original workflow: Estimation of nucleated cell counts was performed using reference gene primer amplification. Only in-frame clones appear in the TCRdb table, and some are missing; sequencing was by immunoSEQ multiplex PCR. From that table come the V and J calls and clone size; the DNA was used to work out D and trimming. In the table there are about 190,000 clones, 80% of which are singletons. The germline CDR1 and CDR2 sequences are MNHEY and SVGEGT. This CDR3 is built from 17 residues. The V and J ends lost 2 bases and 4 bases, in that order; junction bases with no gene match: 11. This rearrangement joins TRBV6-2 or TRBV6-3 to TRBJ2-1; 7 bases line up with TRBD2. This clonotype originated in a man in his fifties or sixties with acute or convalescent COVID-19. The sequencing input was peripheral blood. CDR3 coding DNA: TGTGCCAGCAGTTACCTCGGGACTATCCCCGGGTACAATGAGCAGTTCTTC. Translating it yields CASSYLGTIPGYNEQFF.